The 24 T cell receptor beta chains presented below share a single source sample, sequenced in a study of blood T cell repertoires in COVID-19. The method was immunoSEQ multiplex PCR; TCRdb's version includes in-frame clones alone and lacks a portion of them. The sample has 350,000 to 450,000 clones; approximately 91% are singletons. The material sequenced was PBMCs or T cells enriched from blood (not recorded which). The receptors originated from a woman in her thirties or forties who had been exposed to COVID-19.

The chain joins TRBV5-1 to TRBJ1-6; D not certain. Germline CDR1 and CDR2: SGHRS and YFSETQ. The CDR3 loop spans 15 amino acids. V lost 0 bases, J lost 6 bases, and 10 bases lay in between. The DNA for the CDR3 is TGCGCCAGCAGCTTGGCATCAGGACTTAATTCACCCCTCCACTTT. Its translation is CASSLASGLNSPLHF. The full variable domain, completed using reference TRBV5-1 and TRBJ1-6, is KAGVTQTPRYLIKTRGQQVTLSCSPISGHRSVSWYQQTPGQGLQFLFEYFSETQRNKGNFPGRFSGRQFSNSRSEMNVSTLELGDSALYLCASSLASGLNSPLHFGNGTRLTVT.

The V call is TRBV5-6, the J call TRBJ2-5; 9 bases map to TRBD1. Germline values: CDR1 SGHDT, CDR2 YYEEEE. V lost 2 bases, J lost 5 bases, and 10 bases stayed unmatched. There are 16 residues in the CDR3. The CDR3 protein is CASSFGTGSMGETQYF. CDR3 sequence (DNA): TGTGCCAGCAGCTTCGGGACAGGGTCAATGGGGGAGACCCAGTACTTC.

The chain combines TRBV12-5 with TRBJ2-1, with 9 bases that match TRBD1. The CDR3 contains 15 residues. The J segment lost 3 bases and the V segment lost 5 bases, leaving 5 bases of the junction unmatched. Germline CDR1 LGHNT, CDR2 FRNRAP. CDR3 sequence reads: CASGTRDRDYNEQFF. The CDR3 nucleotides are TGTGCTAGTGGTACCCGGGACAGGGACTACAATGAGCAGTTCTTC.

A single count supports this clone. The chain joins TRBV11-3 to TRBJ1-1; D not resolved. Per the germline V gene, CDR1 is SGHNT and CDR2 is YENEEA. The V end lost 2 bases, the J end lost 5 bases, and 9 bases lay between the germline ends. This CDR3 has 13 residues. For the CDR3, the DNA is TGTGCCAGCAGCTTAAGCGGGGTTACTGAAGCTTTCTTT. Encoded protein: CASSLSGVTEAFF.

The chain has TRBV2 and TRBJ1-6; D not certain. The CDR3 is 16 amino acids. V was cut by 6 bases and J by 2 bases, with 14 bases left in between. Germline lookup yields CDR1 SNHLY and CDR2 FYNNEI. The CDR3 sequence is CASRREAQTYNSPLHF. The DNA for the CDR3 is TGTGCCAGCAGGAGGGAAGCACAAACCTATAATTCACCCCTCCACTTT.

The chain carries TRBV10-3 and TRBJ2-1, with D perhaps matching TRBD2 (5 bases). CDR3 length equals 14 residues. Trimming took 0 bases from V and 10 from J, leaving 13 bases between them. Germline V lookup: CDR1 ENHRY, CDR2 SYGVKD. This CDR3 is CAISESGLSREQFF. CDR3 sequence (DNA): TGTGCCATCAGTGAGTCTGGACTCTCGAGGGAGCAGTTCTTC.

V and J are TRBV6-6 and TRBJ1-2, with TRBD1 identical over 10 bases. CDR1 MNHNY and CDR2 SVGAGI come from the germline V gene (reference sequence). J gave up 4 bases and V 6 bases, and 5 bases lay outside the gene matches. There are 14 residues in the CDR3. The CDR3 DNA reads TGTGCCAGCAGGCCGGGACAGGGGACCTATGGCTACACCTTC. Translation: CASRPGQGTYGYTF.

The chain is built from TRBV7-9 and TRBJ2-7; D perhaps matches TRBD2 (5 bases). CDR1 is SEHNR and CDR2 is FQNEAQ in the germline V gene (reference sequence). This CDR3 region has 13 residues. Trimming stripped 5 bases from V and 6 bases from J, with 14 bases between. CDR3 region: CASSPGRESEQYF. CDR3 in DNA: TGTGCCAGCAGCCCCGGACGGGAAAGCGAGCAGTACTTC. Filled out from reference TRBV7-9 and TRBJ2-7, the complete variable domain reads DTGVSQNPRHKITKRGQNVTFRCDPISEHNRLYWYRQTLGQGPEFLTYFQNEAQLEKSRLLSDRFSAERPKGSFSTLEIQRTEQGDSAMYLCASSPGRESEQYFGPGTRLTVT.

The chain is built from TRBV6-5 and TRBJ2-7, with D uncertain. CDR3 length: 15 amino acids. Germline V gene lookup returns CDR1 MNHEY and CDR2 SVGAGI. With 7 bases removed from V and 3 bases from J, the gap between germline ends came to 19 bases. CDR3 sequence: CASTLTFAENYEQYF. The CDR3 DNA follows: TGTGCCAGCACGCTTACCTTCGCGGAGAACTACGAGCAGTACTTC.

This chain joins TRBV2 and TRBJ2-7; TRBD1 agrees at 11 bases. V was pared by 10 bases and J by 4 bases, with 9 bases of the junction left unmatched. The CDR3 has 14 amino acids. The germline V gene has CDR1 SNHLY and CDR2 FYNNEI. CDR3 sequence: CATRGTGGRYEQYF. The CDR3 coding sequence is TGTGCCACCAGGGGGACAGGGGGTAGGTACGAGCAGTACTTC.

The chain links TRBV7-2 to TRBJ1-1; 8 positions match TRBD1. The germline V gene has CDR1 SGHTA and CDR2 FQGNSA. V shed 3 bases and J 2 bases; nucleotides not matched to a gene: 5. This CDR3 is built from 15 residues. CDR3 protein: CASSFQGAVNTEAFF. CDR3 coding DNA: TGTGCCAGCAGCTTTCAGGGGGCGGTAAACACTGAAGCTTTCTTT.

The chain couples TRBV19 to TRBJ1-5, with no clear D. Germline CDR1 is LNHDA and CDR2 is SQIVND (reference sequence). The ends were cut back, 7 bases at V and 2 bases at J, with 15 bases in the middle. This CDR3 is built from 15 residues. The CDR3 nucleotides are TGTGCCAGTATCGGAAGGGAGGGAGGCAATCAGCCCCAGCATTTT. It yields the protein CASIGREGGNQPQHF.

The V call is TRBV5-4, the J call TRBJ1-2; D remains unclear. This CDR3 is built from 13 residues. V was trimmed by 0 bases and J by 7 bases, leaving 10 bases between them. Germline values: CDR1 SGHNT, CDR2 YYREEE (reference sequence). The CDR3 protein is CASSLALEGGYTF. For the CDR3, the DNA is TGTGCCAGCAGCTTGGCCCTCGAGGGTGGCTACACCTTC.

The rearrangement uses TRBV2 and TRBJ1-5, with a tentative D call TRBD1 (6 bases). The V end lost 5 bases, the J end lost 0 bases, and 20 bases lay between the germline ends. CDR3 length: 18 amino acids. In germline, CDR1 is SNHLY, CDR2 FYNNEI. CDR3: CASSPDRSGIRSNQPQHF. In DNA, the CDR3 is TGTGCCAGCAGTCCTGACAGGAGCGGAATTCGTAGCAATCAGCCCCAGCATTTT. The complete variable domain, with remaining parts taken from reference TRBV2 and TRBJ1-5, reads EPEVTQTPSHQVTQMGQEVILRCVPISNHLYFYWYRQILGQKVEFLVSFYNNEISEKSEIFDDQFSVERPDGSNFTLKIRSTKLEDSAMYFCASSPDRSGIRSNQPQHFGDGTRLSIL.

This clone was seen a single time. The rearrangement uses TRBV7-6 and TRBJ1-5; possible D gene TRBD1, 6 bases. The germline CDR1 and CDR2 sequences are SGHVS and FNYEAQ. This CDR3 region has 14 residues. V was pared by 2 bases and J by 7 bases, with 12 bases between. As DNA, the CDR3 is TGTGCCAGCAGCTTATACAGGGAAGGGCAGCCCCAGCATTTT. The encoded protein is CASSLYREGQPQHF.

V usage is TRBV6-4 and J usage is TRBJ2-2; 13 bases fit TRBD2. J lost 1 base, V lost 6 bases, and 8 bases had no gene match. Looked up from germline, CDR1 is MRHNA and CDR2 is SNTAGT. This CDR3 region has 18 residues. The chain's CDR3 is CASSRLAGGSLNTGELFF. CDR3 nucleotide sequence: TGTGCCAGCAGCCGACTAGCGGGAGGATCTTTGAACACCGGGGAGCTGTTTTTT.

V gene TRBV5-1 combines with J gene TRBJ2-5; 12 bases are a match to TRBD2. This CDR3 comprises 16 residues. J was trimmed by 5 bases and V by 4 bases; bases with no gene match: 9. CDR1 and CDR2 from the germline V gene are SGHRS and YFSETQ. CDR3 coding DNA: TGCGCCAGCAGCCCCCGGCTAGCGGGGGGGTATGAGACCCAGTACTTC. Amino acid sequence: CASSPRLAGGYETQYF.

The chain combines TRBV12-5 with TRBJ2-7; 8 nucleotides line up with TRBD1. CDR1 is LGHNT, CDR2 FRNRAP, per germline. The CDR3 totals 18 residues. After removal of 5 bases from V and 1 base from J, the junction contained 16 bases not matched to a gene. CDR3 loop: CASGRRFGRGPPSYEQYF. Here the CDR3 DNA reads TGTGCTAGTGGTCGGCGGTTCGGCAGGGGGCCTCCATCCTACGAGCAGTACTTC. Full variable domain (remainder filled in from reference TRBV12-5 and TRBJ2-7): DARVTQTPRHKVTEMGQEVTMRCQPILGHNTVFWYRQTMMQGLELLAYFRNRAPLDDSGMPKDRFSAEMPDATLATLKIQPSEPRDSAVYFCASGRRFGRGPPSYEQYFGPGTRLTVT.

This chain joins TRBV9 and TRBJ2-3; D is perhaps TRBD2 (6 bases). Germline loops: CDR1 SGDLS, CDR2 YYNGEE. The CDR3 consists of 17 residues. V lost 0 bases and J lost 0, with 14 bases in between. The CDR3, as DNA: TGTGCCAGCAGCGTAGTGACTGGAGGGACTAGCACAGATACGCAGTATTTT. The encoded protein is CASSVVTGGTSTDTQYF.

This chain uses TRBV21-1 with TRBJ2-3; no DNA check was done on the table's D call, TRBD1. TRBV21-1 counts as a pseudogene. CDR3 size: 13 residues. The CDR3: CASFLQGKDTQYF. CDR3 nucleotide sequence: TGTGCCAGCTTCCTACAGGGGAAAGATACGCAGTATTTT.

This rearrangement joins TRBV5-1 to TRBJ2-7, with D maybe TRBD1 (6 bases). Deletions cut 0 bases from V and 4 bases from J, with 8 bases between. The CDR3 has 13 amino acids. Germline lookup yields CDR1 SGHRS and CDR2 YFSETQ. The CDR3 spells CASSLAGQYEQYF. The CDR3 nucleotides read TGCGCCAGCAGCTTGGCAGGACAGTACGAGCAGTACTTC.

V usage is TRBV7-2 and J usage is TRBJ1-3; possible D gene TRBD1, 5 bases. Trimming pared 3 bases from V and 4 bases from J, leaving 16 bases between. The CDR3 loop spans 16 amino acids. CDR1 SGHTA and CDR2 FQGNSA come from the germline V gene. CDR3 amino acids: CASSFTPTATGNTIYF. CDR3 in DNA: TGTGCCAGCAGCTTTACCCCGACAGCCACGGGAAACACCATATATTTT. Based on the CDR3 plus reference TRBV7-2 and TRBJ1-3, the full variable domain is GAGVSQSPSNKVTEKGKDVELRCDPISGHTALYWYRQSLGQGLEFLIYFQGNSAPDKSGLPSDRFSAERTGGSVSTLTIQRTQQEDSAVYLCASSFTPTATGNTIYFGEGSWLTVV.

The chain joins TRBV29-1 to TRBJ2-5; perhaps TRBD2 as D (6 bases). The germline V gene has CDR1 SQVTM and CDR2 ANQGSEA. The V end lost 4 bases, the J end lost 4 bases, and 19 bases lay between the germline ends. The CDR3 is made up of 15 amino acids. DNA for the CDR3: TGCAGCGTTGTCCCTTTTTCGGGACTGTCAGAGACCCAGTACTTC. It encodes CSVVPFSGLSETQYF.

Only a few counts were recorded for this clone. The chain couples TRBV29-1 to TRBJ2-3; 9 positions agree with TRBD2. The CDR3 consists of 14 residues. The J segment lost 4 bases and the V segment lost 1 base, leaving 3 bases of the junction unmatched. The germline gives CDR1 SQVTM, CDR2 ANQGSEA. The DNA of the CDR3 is TGCAGCGTTGAAGCTAGCGGGACCGCAGATACGCAGTATTTT. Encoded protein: CSVEASGTADTQYF.